The next 32 T cell receptor beta chains were all read from a single sample in a study of blood T cells in healthy people across ages (dated by TCRdb to between 2014 and 2017). The method was 5' RACE. Sequenced using an Illumina HiSeq 2500. A second about 7 to 11 cycle PCR used a sample-barcoded 5' primer and a J-beta primer mix. TCRdb passed the public sequencing reads through fastp at Q25 and MiXCR, retaining productive beta sequences. Here each entry gathers all rows of one CDR3 protein and keeps the most common genes and DNA. In all, the sample holds fewer than 900,000 distinct CDR3 sequences, and around 45% of those were seen once. The ten largest clonotypes hold under 35% of the sample. The specimen sequenced was blood. The receptors originated from a woman aged 60-75 years in good health.

This chain joins TRBV6-5 and TRBJ2-1; TRBD1 is a possible D gene (6 bases). V lost 2 bases and J lost 5, with 13 bases in between. The CDR3 covers 15 residues. Germline V gene lookup returns CDR1 MNHEY and CDR2 SVGAGI. The CDR3 region is CASSYGGLQNNEQFF. DNA for the CDR3: TGTGCCAGCAGTTACGGGGGCCTTCAGAACAATGAGCAGTTCTTC.

The chain has TRBV3-1 and TRBJ2-4; 8 bases are shared with TRBD1. The CDR3 totals 12 residues. The V gene's germline CDR1 is LGHDT and CDR2 YNNKEL (reference sequence). J was trimmed by 13 bases and V by 2 bases; bases with no gene match: 4. This chain's CDR3 is CASSQNRGVQYF. DNA of the CDR3: TGTGCCAGCAGCCAAAACAGGGGGGTGCAGTACTTC. Drawing the rest from reference TRBV3-1 and TRBJ2-4, the complete variable domain is DTAVSQTPKYLVTQMGNDKSIKCEQNLGHDTMYWYKQDSKKFLKIMFSYNNKELIINETVPNRFSPKSPDKAHLNLHINSLELGDSAVYFCASSQNRGVQYFGAGTRLSVL.

This clonotype has only a few counts. A much larger clone lies a single base off, so this may be a read error. The rearrangement uses TRBV20-1 and TRBJ1-2; D is unclear. Germline assignment: CDR1 DFQATT and CDR2 SNEGSKA (reference sequence). The CDR3 length is 12 residues. The CDR3 region is CRAAREEKGYTF. CDR3 bases: TGCAGGGCCGCCCGGGAGGAGAAAGGCTACACCTTC.

J is TRBJ2-1 and V is TRBV20-1; possibly TRBD1 or TRBD2 for D (5 bases each). The germline CDR1 and CDR2 sequences are DFQATT and SNEGSKA (reference sequence). CDR3 length: 13 amino acids. Trimming stripped 4 bases from V and 5 bases from J, with 12 bases between. This CDR3 reads CSATGTQNNEQFF. The CDR3 bases are TGCAGTGCTACCGGGACGCAGAACAATGAGCAGTTCTTC.

The chain has TRBV28 and TRBJ2-1; 9 bases fit TRBD2. The CDR3 loop spans 16 amino acids. Losses at the gene ends were 0 bases for V and 5 bases for J; bases not matched to a gene: 5. CDR1 and CDR2 (germline): MDHEN, SYDVKM. The CDR3 region has the DNA TGTGCCAGCAGTTTATGGGGCCTAGCGGGGCACAATGAGCAGTTCTTC. Translating it yields CASSLWGLAGHNEQFF.

The chain links TRBV7-2 to TRBJ2-1; 7 bases are a match to TRBD1. Germline values: CDR1 SGHTA, CDR2 FQGNSA. This CDR3 spans 15 amino acids. Trimming took 9 bases from V and 1 from J; bases not matched to a gene: 9. In DNA, the CDR3 is TGTGCCAGTACAGGGGCGAGCGGTTCCTACAATGAGCAGTTCTTC. Protein product: CASTGASGSYNEQFF.

The CDR3: CASSLIAGTDTQYF. CDR3 nucleotides: TGCGCCAGCAGCTTGATTGCGGGGACAGATACGCAGTATTTT. The chain uses TRBV5-1 and TRBJ2-3, with D tentatively TRBD2 (6 bases). Trimming cost V 1 base and J 3 bases, with 9 bases left between them. Germline lookup yields CDR1 SGHRS and CDR2 YFSETQ. The CDR3 spans 14 residues.

This clonotype was seen many times. The chain carries TRBV3-1 and TRBJ1-2; no clear D. Germline values: CDR1 LGHDT, CDR2 YNNKEL (reference sequence). The V end was cut by 6 bases, the J end by 4 bases, with 9 bases between. The CDR3 extends over 12 amino acids. Here the CDR3 reads CASSETGYGYTF. The CDR3, as DNA: TGTGCCAGCAGTGAGACCGGCTATGGCTACACCTTC. Filled out from reference TRBV3-1 and TRBJ1-2, the complete variable domain reads DTAVSQTPKYLVTQMGNDKSIKCEQNLGHDTMYWYKQDSKKFLKIMFSYNNKELIINETVPNRFSPKSPDKAHLNLHINSLELGDSAVYFCASSETGYGYTFGSGTRLTVV.

In its sample, this clonotype was seen once. This rearrangement joins TRBV7-3 to TRBJ2-5; 10 positions match TRBD2. Germline V lookup: CDR1 SGHTA, CDR2 FQGTGA. This CDR3 region has 15 residues. J lost 3 bases, V lost 4 bases, and 5 bases had no gene match. The CDR3 region has the DNA TGTGCCAGCAGCTCGACCGGGACTAGCGAAGAGACCCAGTACTTC. Protein sequence: CASSSTGTSEETQYF.

As regards this clonotype: It may be a read error: a sequence one base away is much more abundant. The CDR3 protein is CASSFWAGGYGQYF. The CDR3 DNA is TGTGCCAGCAGTTTTTGGGCCGGGGGCTACGGGCAGTACTTC. This chain joins TRBV12-3 or TRBV12-4 and TRBJ2-5; D possibly matches TRBD1 or TRBD2 (6 bases each). The CDR3 totals 14 residues. V shed 3 bases and J shed 11 bases, with 19 bases lying between them.

This chain uses TRBV6-4 with TRBJ2-4; 10 nucleotides agree with TRBD2. Trimming at V came to 4 bases and at J to 6 bases, leaving 6 bases not matched to a gene. The V gene's germline CDR1 is MRHNA and CDR2 SNTAGT. The CDR3 loop spans 15 amino acids. The CDR3, as DNA: TGTGCCAGCAGTGCTAGCGGGAGTTCAGGAAACATTCAGTACTTC. Translating gives CASSASGSSGNIQYF.

This clonotype was observed a single time. The V and J genes are TRBV20-1 and TRBJ2-7; 9 bases fit TRBD2. Germline CDR1 DFQATT, CDR2 SNEGSKA (reference sequence). J was trimmed by 7 bases and V by 3 bases; bases with no gene match: 4. There are 12 residues in the CDR3. The CDR3 protein is CSASSGSVEQYF. The CDR3 DNA reads as TGCAGTGCTAGTAGCGGGAGTGTTGAGCAGTACTTC.

V and J are TRBV5-1 and TRBJ2-6, with a tentative D call TRBD2 (5 bases). Germline V gives CDR1 SGHRS, CDR2 YFSETQ. The length of the CDR3 is 18 residues. With 4 bases removed from V and 0 bases from J, the gap between germline ends came to 17 bases. The CDR3: CASSVGSLGVSGANVLTF. The CDR3 DNA sequence: TGCGCCAGCAGCGTGGGATCACTCGGGGTCTCTGGGGCCAACGTCCTGACTTTC.

Notes on this clonotype: Since a much larger clone is just one base distant, this may be a read error. This sequence joins TRBV12-3 or TRBV12-4 and TRBJ2-1; the match to TRBD2 covers 9 bases. The CDR3 runs to 15 residues. Losses at the gene ends were 6 bases for V and 3 bases for J; bases not matched to a gene: 6. The CDR3 reads CASRQAAGGYNEQFF. The CDR3 DNA is TGTGCCAGCAGGCAAGCAGCGGGAGGCTACAATGAGCAGTTCTTC.

The rearrangement links TRBV20-1 to TRBJ2-1; TRBD2 matches at 11 bases. Germline CDR1 is DFQATT and CDR2 is SNEGSKA (reference sequence). Unmatched junction bases numbered 8, after V lost 6 bases and J lost 4 bases. This CDR3 has 15 residues. The CDR3 is CSAARTSGQYNEQFF. Here the CDR3 DNA reads TGCAGTGCGGCACGGACTAGCGGGCAATACAATGAGCAGTTCTTC.

The CDR3 nucleotides are TGCAGTGCCCGATCCGGGACAGGAGGGAAAGAGACCCAGTACTTC. It encodes CSARSGTGGKETQYF. This sequence joins TRBV20-1 and TRBJ2-7; 8 positions agree with TRBD1. The DNA end is more similar to TRBJ2-5, so the J call may be wrong. Germline CDR1 and CDR2: DFQATT and SNEGSKA (reference sequence). The length of the CDR3 is 15 residues.

In its sample, this clonotype was seen a few times. This chain joins TRBV12-3 or TRBV12-4 and TRBJ2-1; TRBD2 agrees at 13 bases. CDR3 length: 17 amino acids. V shed 7 bases, J shed 7 bases, and the junction held 13 bases outside the gene matches. CDR3 sequence: CASISLSWTSGSNEQFF. The CDR3 DNA reads TGTGCCAGCATCTCCCTAAGCTGGACTAGCGGGAGTAATGAGCAGTTCTTC.

Concerning this clonotype: The DNA is left out, because the CDR3 cannot be placed on it with certainty; the CDR3 is given as TCRdb lists it. V usage is TRBV20-1 and J usage is TRBJ2-5; the D call TRBD2 from the table was never checked on the DNA. The V gene's germline CDR1 is DFQATT and CDR2 SNEGSKA (reference sequence). The CDR3 has 16 amino acids, counting both end residues. CDR3 residues: CSASNLWEDILETQYF.

CDR3 nucleotides: TGTGCCAGCAGCCAAGATATGAGGGAATTTCCCCAGCATTTT. This translates into CASSQDMREFPQHF. The chain couples TRBV3-1 to TRBJ1-5, with D uncertain. Germline lookup yields CDR1 LGHDT and CDR2 YNNKEL (reference sequence). Between the trimmed V and J ends, which lost 0 bases and 10 bases, there was a span of 13 bases. The CDR3 has 14 residues.

The chain uses TRBV5-5 and TRBJ2-1, with 8 bases lining up with TRBD2. The last part of the DNA fits TRBJ2-7 better; the J call may be wrong. This CDR3 is 15 amino acids long. From germline, CDR1 is SGHKS and CDR2 YYEKEE (reference sequence). CDR3 region: CASSSKRERGNEQYF. For the CDR3, the DNA is TGTGCCAGCAGCTCCAAGCGGGAGAGGGGCAATGAGCAGTACTTC.

The gene calls are TRBV20-1 and TRBJ2-1; 10 bases are a match to TRBD2. The CDR3 has 16 amino acids. The V gene end was trimmed by 3 bases and the J gene end by 2 bases; junction bases not matched to a gene: 7. The germline gives CDR1 DFQATT, CDR2 SNEGSKA (reference sequence). CDR3 protein: CSASGPSGSAYNEQFF. Written as DNA, the CDR3 is TGCAGTGCTAGTGGGCCTAGCGGGAGTGCCTACAATGAGCAGTTCTTC.

This sequence joins TRBV20-1 and TRBJ1-1; D may be TRBD1 (5 bases). Trimming shortened V by 3 bases and J by 8 bases, and 22 bases separated the two germline ends. CDR3 length: 15 amino acids. Germline V gene data show CDR1 as DFQATT and CDR2 as SNEGSKA (reference sequence). The CDR3 is CSASDRTGPREEAFF. The DNA of the CDR3 is TGCAGTGCTAGTGACAGAACGGGACCGCGCGAAGAAGCTTTCTTT.

This rearrangement joins TRBV10-3 to TRBJ2-7; TRBD1 matches at 9 bases. The CDR3 is made up of 13 amino acids. CDR1 is ENHRY, CDR2 SYGVKD, per germline. V was clipped by 6 bases and J by 7 bases; unmatched bases: 7. CDR3 residues: CAIRATGGLEQYF. The CDR3 DNA is TGTGCCATCAGAGCGACAGGGGGACTGGAGCAGTACTTC.

A few counts support this clonotype. This chain connects TRBV28 to TRBJ2-2; 7 bases are shared with TRBD2. V lost 2 bases to trimming and J lost 3 bases; unmatched junction nucleotides: 3. This CDR3 has 15 residues. Germline CDR1 MDHEN, CDR2 SYDVKM. CDR3 protein: CASSLAGADTGELFF. CDR3 DNA sequence: TGTGCCAGCAGTTTAGCGGGAGCGGACACCGGGGAGCTGTTTTTT. The variable domain in full, completed from reference TRBV28 and TRBJ2-2, reads DVKVTQSSRYLVKRTGEKVFLECVQDMDHENMFWYRQDPGLGLRLIYFSYDVKMKEKGDIPEGYSVSREKKERFSLILESASTNQTSMYLCASSLAGADTGELFFGEGSRLTVL.

The V and J genes are TRBV20-1 and TRBJ2-7; TRBD2 aligns across 11 bases. V shed 6 bases and J 2 bases; nucleotides not matched to a gene: 9. Germline CDR1 DFQATT, CDR2 SNEGSKA (reference sequence). The CDR3 contains 15 residues. The CDR3 spells CSADPSGRSTYEQYF. CDR3 nucleotide sequence: TGCAGTGCCGATCCTAGCGGGAGGTCGACCTACGAGCAGTACTTC.

On this clonotype itself: It may be a read error: a sequence one base away is much more abundant. The J gene is TRBJ2-5, the V gene TRBV6-5; TRBD1 matches at 10 bases. The J call may not be correct, given that the DNA end is closer to TRBJ2-7. This CDR3 region has 13 residues. From germline, CDR1 is MNHEY and CDR2 SVGAGI. The CDR3 spells CASRGDRGYEQYF. CDR3 coding DNA: TGTGCCAGCAGAGGGGACAGGGGCTACGAGCAGTACTTC.

The rearrangement joins TRBV2 to TRBJ2-3; TRBD1 matches 10 bases. V shed 3 bases and J 4 bases; nucleotides not matched to a gene: 4. The CDR3 is made up of 15 amino acids. Germline assignment: CDR1 SNHLY and CDR2 FYNNEI. DNA for the CDR3: TGTGCCAGCAGTGACGGGACAGGGGTCGCAGATACGCAGTATTTT. Amino acids: CASSDGTGVADTQYF.

This clonotype has a single count. Its ends do not fully match the called genes, so a read error is possible. This sequence joins TRBV7-2 and TRBJ2-7, with 12 bases identical to TRBD2. The CDR3 sequence is 17 residues long. CDR1 and CDR2 from the germline V gene are SGHTA and FQGNSA. The CDR3 sequence is CASSLKRVGLAGYVQYF. DNA for the CDR3: TGTGCCAGCAGCTTAAAACGGGTCGGACTAGCGGGGTACGTGCAGTACTTC. The full variable domain, its missing parts supplied by reference TRBV7-2 and TRBJ2-7, is GAGVSQSPSNKVTEKGKDVELRCDPISGHTALYWYRQSLGQGLEFLIYFQGNSAPDKSGLPSDRFSAERTGGSVSTLTIQRTQQEDSAVYLCASSLKRVGLAGYVQYFGPGTRLTVT.

J is TRBJ2-7 and V is TRBV14, with a tentative D call TRBD2 (6 bases). With 2 bases removed from V and 2 bases from J, the gap between germline ends came to 7 bases. Germline V gene data show CDR1 as SGHDN and CDR2 as FVKESK. The CDR3 consists of 13 residues. The CDR3 loop reads CASSQWGAYEQYF. The CDR3 nucleotides are TGTGCCAGCAGCCAATGGGGGGCCTACGAGCAGTACTTC. Variable domain in full (rest from reference TRBV14 and TRBJ2-7): EAGVTQFPSHSVIEKGQTVTLRCDPISGHDNLYWYRRVMGKEIKFLLHFVKESKQDESGMPNNRFLAERTGGTYSTLKVQPAELEDSGVYFCASSQWGAYEQYFGPGTRLTVT.

The chain links TRBV28 to TRBJ2-7; 10 bases match TRBD2. The CDR3 is made up of 16 amino acids. CDR1 and CDR2 from the germline V gene are MDHEN and SYDVKM. V lost 1 base, J lost 5 bases, and 8 bases stayed unmatched. The CDR3 region is CASSLSLAGVQDEQYF. Here the CDR3 DNA reads TGTGCCAGCAGTTTATCGCTAGCGGGAGTTCAGGACGAGCAGTACTTC.

This clonotype was picked up one time. The chain combines TRBV6-4 with TRBJ2-1, with 8 nucleotides matching TRBD2. Germline CDR1 reads MRHNA; CDR2 reads SNTAGT. This CDR3 has 11 amino acids. Trimming removed 10 bases from V and 10 bases from J; junction bases left unmatched: 6. For the CDR3, the DNA is TGTGCCACCGGGACTAGAAGGGAGCAGTTCTTC. It is translated as CATGTRREQFF.

V gene TRBV18 combines with J gene TRBJ2-1; D possibly matches TRBD1 or TRBD2 (5 bases each). The V and J ends lost 8 bases and 3 bases respectively, with 11 bases between them. The CDR3 has 13 residues. Germline loops: CDR1 KGHSH, CDR2 LQKENI. CDR3 DNA sequence: TGTGCCAGCGCCGGGGCCCTCTACAATGAGCAGTTCTTC. Protein: CASAGALYNEQFF.